The 18 T cell receptor beta chains listed next were all sequenced from one sample in a study of blood T cells in healthy people across ages. A J-beta primer mix and a sample-barcoded 5' primer were used in a second PCR of about 7 to 12 cycles. TCRdb independently ran MiXCR on the 5' RACE reads; one entry per CDR3 protein. The sample yields some 730,000 distinct CDR3 sequences, 22% seen once. The sample taken for sequencing was blood. The source is a man between 65 and 85 years old in good health.

This clonotype was counted between two and nine times. CDR3 in DNA: TGCAGCGTCCCCAAAGGGGTAATGAACACTGAAGCTTTCTTT. Translation gives CSVPKGVMNTEAFF. The chain recombines TRBV29-1 with TRBJ1-1, with D possibly matching TRBD1 (5 bases). The CDR3 runs to 14 residues. V was pared by 6 bases and J by 0 bases, with 14 bases between. Germline loops: CDR1 SQVTM, CDR2 ANQGSEA.

This clonotype was counted between two and nine times. The chain links TRBV20-1 to TRBJ1-2; D is perhaps TRBD1 (6 bases). CDR1 DFQATT and CDR2 SNEGSKA come from the germline V gene (reference sequence). This CDR3 contains 13 residues. Trimming removed 1 base from V and 7 bases from J, with 13 bases in between. This chain's CDR3 is CSARVGRGFGYTF. In nucleotides, the CDR3 is TGCAGTGCTAGAGTGGGCAGGGGTTTTGGCTACACCTTC.

This chain connects TRBV6-5 to TRBJ1-2; possibly TRBD1 for D (6 bases). The CDR3 extends over 15 amino acids. Germline V gives CDR1 MNHEY, CDR2 SVGAGI. The V end lost 6 bases, the J end lost 6 bases, and 20 bases lay between the germline ends. The CDR3 DNA sequence: TGTGCCAGCAGCGGCAGGGGTTCGAGGATTGATGGCTACACCTTC. This sequence encodes CASSGRGSRIDGYTF.

The chain is built from TRBV29-1 and TRBJ2-7; D tentatively reads TRBD1 or TRBD2 (5 bases each). The germline CDR1 and CDR2 sequences are SQVTM and ANQGSEA. V lost 6 bases and J 5 bases, leaving 11 bases between the germline ends. This CDR3 has 11 residues. This chain's CDR3 is CSVGTRDEQYF. The CDR3 DNA sequence: TGCAGCGTCGGGACCAGGGACGAGCAGTACTTC.

The chain employs TRBV3-1 and TRBJ1-3; D call uncertain. V shed 0 bases and J shed 3 bases, with 0 bases lying between them. Germline CDR1 and CDR2: LGHDT and YNNKEL (reference sequence). This CDR3 region has 12 residues. In DNA, the CDR3 is TGTGCCAGCAGCCAAGATGGAAACACCATATATTTT. It yields the protein CASSQDGNTIYF.

The chain is built from TRBV7-8 and TRBJ2-1; 9 bases line up with TRBD1. Judging by the DNA end, TRBJ2-7 fits better; the J call may be wrong. Per germline, CDR1 SGHVS and CDR2 FQNEAQ. The CDR3 is 14 residues long. CDR3 amino acids: CASSYRDRAYEQYF. CDR3 coding DNA: TGTGCCAGCAGCTACCGGGACAGGGCATACGAGCAGTACTTC.

This clonotype has only a few counts. The V call is TRBV5-1, the J call TRBJ1-4; 9 bases align to TRBD1. The CDR3 loop spans 14 amino acids. The junction had 6 bases not matched to a gene; V was cut back by 4 bases and J by 8 bases. The germline V gene has CDR1 SGHRS and CDR2 YFSETQ. The CDR3 nucleotides are TGCGCCAGCAGCAGCGGGACAGGGCCCGAAAAACTGTTTTTT. This codes for CASSSGTGPEKLFF.

This clonotype has more than one count but fewer than ten. The chain couples TRBV6-5 to TRBJ2-5; 8 nucleotides line up with TRBD2. The J call may be in error: the DNA end matches TRBJ2-1 better. The CDR3 runs 14 residues. CDR1 is MNHEY and CDR2 is SVGAGI in the germline V gene. CDR3 bases: TGTGCCAGCAGTCCCGGGACTAGTTCTGATGAGCAGTTCTTC. Its translation: CASSPGTSSDEQFF.

This clonotype was seen a handful of times. The junction shows a germline mismatch at one end, possibly a read error. The V gene is TRBV7-3, the J gene TRBJ2-3, with 7 bases fitting TRBD2. The CDR3 covers 14 residues. Germline CDR1 and CDR2: SGHTA and FQGTGA. The CDR3 loop reads CASSLTSVTDTQYF. In nucleotides, the CDR3 is TGTGCCAGCAGTTTAACTAGCGTCACAGATACGCAGTATTTT.

This clonotype was observed a handful of times. The V gene is TRBV6-5, the J gene TRBJ1-4, with D perhaps TRBD1 (6 bases). The CDR3 loop spans 15 amino acids. Germline CDR1 reads MNHEY; CDR2 reads SVGAGI. With 0 bases removed from V and 8 bases from J, the gap between germline ends came to 13 bases. The CDR3 nucleotides read TGTGCCAGCAGTTACTCGGTACAGGGTAGGGAAAAACTGTTTTTT. Amino acids: CASSYSVQGREKLFF.

The chain uses TRBV5-1 and TRBJ2-2; a possible D gene is TRBD2 (5 bases). The CDR3 sequence is 15 residues long. Germline V gives CDR1 SGHRS, CDR2 YFSETQ. V shed 1 base and J shed 6 bases, with 13 bases lying between them. CDR3 nucleotide sequence: TGCGCCAGCAGCTTGAATGAGAGGAGGTCCGGGGAGCTGTTTTTT. Translating gives CASSLNERRSGELFF.

This rearrangement joins TRBV4-1 to TRBJ2-3; TRBD1 is a possible D gene (5 bases). Trimming removed 0 bases at V and 7 bases at J, with 11 bases between. From germline, CDR1 is MGHRA and CDR2 YSYEKL. This CDR3 is built from 14 residues. The CDR3 spells CASSQEGRANTQYF. The DNA for the CDR3 is TGCGCCAGCAGCCAAGAGGGCAGGGCCAATACGCAGTATTTT.

V gene TRBV12-3 or TRBV12-4 combines with J gene TRBJ1-1, with D unresolved. The V end was cut by 3 bases, the J end by 4 bases, with 6 bases between. CDR3 size: 12 residues. The CDR3 is CASSFVSTEAFF. DNA of the CDR3: TGTGCCAGCAGTTTTGTTAGCACTGAAGCTTTCTTT.

This chain joins TRBV4-1 and TRBJ2-5, with D hard to call. The CDR3 totals 14 residues. The germline CDR1 and CDR2 sequences are MGHRA and YSYEKL. V was shortened by 4 bases and J by 1 base, with 10 bases between the two germline ends. CDR3 coding DNA: TGCGCCAGCAGCCTTCCCGACCGCCAAGAGACCCAGTACTTC. It translates to CASSLPDRQETQYF.

The rearrangement joins TRBV19 to TRBJ1-1, with D unresolved. Per the germline V gene, CDR1 is LNHDA and CDR2 is SQIVND (reference sequence). V lost 3 bases and J lost 10, with 15 bases in between. This CDR3 spans 13 amino acids. The CDR3 sequence is CASSMGSRGLAFF. CDR3 DNA sequence: TGTGCCAGTAGTATGGGTTCGAGAGGGTTAGCTTTCTTT.

The chain recombines TRBV6-1 with TRBJ2-7; weak D call: TRBD1 (6 bases). The CDR3 has 18 residues. The V gene's germline CDR1 is MNHNS and CDR2 SASEGT. Trimming took off 2 bases at V and 4 bases at J, with 24 bases between the two ends. The CDR3 nucleotides read TGTGCCAGCAGTGAACGAAGAGAGAAAGGGCAGGGGAGATACGAGCAGTACTTC. This codes for CASSERREKGQGRYEQYF.

The chain employs TRBV11-2 and TRBJ2-4; 16 bases fit TRBD2. This CDR3 comprises 15 residues. V lost 6 bases and J lost 6; bases outside the gene matches: 2. The germline V gene encodes CDR1 SGHAT and CDR2 FQNNGV. CDR3 loop: CASRGLAGGRNIQYF. DNA for the CDR3: TGTGCCAGCAGGGGACTAGCGGGGGGGAGAAACATTCAGTACTTC.

This clonotype has at least ten counts. V usage is TRBV12-3 or TRBV12-4 and J usage is TRBJ1-3; unclear D gene. Deletions cut 6 bases from V and 2 bases from J, with 5 bases between. The CDR3 loop spans 12 amino acids. The CDR3 DNA reads as TGTGCCAGCAGAGCGACTGGAAACACCATATATTTT. It specifies CASRATGNTIYF.